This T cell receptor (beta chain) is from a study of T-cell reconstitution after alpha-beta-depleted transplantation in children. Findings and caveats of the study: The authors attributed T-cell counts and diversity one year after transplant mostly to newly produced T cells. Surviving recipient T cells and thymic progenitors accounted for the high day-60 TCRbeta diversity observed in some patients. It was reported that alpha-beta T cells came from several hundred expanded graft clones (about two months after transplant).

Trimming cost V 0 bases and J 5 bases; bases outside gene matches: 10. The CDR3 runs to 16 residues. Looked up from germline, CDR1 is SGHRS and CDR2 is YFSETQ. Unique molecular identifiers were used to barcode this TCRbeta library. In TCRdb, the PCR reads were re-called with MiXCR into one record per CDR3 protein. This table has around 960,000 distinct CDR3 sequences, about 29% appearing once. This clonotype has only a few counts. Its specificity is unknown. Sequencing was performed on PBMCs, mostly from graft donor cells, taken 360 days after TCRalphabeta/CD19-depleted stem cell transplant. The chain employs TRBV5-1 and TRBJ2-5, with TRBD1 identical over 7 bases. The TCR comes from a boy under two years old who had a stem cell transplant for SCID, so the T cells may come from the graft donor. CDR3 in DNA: TGCGCCAGCAGCTTGGTCCGGGACAGTTGGGCCGAGACCCAGTACTTC. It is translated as CASSLVRDSWAETQYF.